This is a list of T cell receptor beta chains from one sample in a study of CD8 T cells in Susac syndrome. Each CDR3 protein is one row after TCRdb ran MiXCR on the immunoSEQ multiplex PCR reads. The sample comprises approximately 100,000 distinct CDR3 sequences, approximately 96% of which are singletons, and just over 0.095% rests with the top ten. The sequencing sample was made of CD4+ T cells from PBMCs. The receptors originated from a human donor in good health. Both conserved end residues are part of each CDR3. The order of the fields is D gene, V gene, clone size, J gene, CDR3 protein, CDR3 DNA. The D gene is left open where the match is weak. For some rows the clone size is stated as once, few or many, or as a class when expanded; others skip it.

TRBD1,TRBV5-1,.,TRBJ2-7,CASSLQGGLTYEQYF,TGCGCCAGCAGCTTACAGGGGGGATTGACCTACGAGCAGTACTTC
.,TRBV27,.,TRBJ2-4,CASGGPQPWTYF,TGTGCCAGCGGGGGACCACAACCCTGGACGTACTTC
.,TRBV25-1,.,TRBJ2-5,CASSERSVAVWGQETQYF,TGTGCCAGCAGTGAACGTTCTGTAGCGGTCTGGGGCCAAGAGACCCAGTACTTC
TRBD1,TRBV25-1,.,TRBJ2-1,CASMPGGIYNEQFF,TGTGCCAGCATGCCAGGGGGCATCTACAATGAGCAGTTCTTC
.,TRBV3-1,.,TRBJ1-5,CASSQEHLNQPQHF,TGTGCCAGCAGCCAAGAACATCTTAATCAGCCCCAGCATTTT
.,TRBV5-1,.,TRBJ1-5,CASSLEGISNQPQHF,TGCGCCAGCAGCTTGGAGGGGATTAGCAATCAGCCCCAGCATTTT
.,TRBV15,once,TRBJ1-5,CATSRGKGGGDSNQPQHF,TGTGCCACCAGCAGAGGTAAAGGTGGCGGGGACAGCAATCAGCCCCAGCATTTT
TRBD2,TRBV7-3,.,TRBJ2-1,CASSARGLNNEQFF,TGTGCCAGCAGCGCTAGGGGACTAAACAATGAGCAGTTCTTC
TRBD2,TRBV6-5,.,TRBJ2-7,CASSRLAGEYEQYF,TGTGCCAGCAGTCGACTAGCGGGGGAGTACGAGCAGTACTTC
.,TRBV14,.,TRBJ2-5,CASSQQDRFQETQYF,TGTGCCAGCAGCCAACAGGACCGGTTCCAAGAGACCCAGTACTTC